The text below deals with one T cell receptor (beta chain). Its matching antigen is unknown. These data are taken from a study of radiotherapy plus CTLA-4 blockade in lung cancer. Overall study context: Objective responses were seen in around 19% of patients, disease control in about 33%. Study findings and constraints: Radiotherapy with ipilimumab was followed by blood expansion of tumor-derived clones.

TCRdb's table, derived via immunoSEQ multiplex PCR, lists solely in-frame clones and lacks some. The data show about 87,000 clones, around 87% seen once. This CDR3 has 14 amino acids. From germline, CDR1 is ENHRY and CDR2 SYGVKD. V was clipped by 3 bases and J by 2 bases; unmatched bases: 4. Focal radiation with ipilimumab CTLA-4 blockade was given to patients with chemo-refractory metastatic non-small-cell lung cancer. Sequencing used peripheral blood, obtained from a patient treated with radiotherapy plus ipilimumab. This TCR derives from a human donor with non-small cell lung cancer that progressed on radiotherapy plus ipilimumab. This sequence joins TRBV10-3 and TRBJ2-7; 7 nucleotides match TRBD2. The CDR3 loop reads CAISEERGTYEQYF. The CDR3 region has the DNA TGTGCCATCAGTGAAGAGCGGGGCACCTACGAGCAGTACTTC.